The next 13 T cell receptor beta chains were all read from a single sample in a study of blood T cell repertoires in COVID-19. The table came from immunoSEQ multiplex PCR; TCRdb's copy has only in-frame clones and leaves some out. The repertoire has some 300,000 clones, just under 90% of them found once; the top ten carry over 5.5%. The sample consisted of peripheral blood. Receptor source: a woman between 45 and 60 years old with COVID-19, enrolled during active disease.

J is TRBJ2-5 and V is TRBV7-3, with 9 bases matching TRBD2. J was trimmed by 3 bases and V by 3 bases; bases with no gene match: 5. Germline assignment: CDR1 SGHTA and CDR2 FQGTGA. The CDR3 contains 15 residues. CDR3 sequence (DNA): TGTGCCAGCAGCTTGAGCGGGAGGTTGGAAGAGACCCAGTACTTC. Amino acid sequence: CASSLSGRLEETQYF.

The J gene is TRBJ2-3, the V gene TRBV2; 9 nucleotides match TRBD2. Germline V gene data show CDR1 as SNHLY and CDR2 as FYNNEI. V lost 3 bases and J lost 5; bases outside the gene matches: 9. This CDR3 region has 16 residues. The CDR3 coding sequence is TGTGCCAGCAGTGATAGAGCGGGAGGCCGGGGAGATACGCAGTATTTT. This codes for CASSDRAGGRGDTQYF.

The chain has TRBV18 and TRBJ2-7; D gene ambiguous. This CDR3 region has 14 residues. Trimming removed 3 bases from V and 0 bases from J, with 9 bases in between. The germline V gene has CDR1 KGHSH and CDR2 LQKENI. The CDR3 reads CASSPNPGSYEQYF. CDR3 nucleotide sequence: TGTGCCAGCTCACCGAATCCGGGCTCCTACGAGCAGTACTTC.

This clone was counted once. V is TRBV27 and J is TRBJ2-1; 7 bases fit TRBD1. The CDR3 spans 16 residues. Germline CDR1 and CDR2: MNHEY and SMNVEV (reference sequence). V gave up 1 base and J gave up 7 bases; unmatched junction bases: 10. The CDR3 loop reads CASSLFRDRPYNEQFF. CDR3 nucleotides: TGTGCCAGCAGTTTATTTCGGGACAGACCGTATAATGAGCAGTTCTTC.

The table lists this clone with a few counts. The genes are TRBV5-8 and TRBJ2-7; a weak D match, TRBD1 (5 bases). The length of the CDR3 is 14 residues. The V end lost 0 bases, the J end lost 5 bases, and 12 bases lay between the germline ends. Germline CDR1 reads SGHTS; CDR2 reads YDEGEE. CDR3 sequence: CASSLEAGHHEQYF. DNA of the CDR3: TGTGCCAGCAGCTTGGAAGCAGGACATCACGAGCAGTACTTC.

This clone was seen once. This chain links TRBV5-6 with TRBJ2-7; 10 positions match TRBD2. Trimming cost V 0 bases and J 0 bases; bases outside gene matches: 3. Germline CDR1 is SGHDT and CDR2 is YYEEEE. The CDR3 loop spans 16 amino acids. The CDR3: CASSLGLAGHSYEQYF. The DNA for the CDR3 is TGTGCCAGCAGCTTGGGACTAGCGGGCCACTCCTACGAGCAGTACTTC. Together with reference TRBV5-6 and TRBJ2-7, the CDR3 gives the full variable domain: DAGVTQSPTHLIKTRGQQVTLRCSPKSGHDTVSWYQQALGQGPQFIFQYYEEEERQRGNFPDRFSGHQFPNYSSELNVNALLLGDSALYLCASSLGLAGHSYEQYFGPGTRLTVT.

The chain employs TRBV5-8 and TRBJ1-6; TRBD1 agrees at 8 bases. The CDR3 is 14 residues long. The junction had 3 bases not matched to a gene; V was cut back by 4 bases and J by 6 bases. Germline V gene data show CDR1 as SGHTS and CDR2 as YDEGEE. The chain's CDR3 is CASSPDRGNSPLHF. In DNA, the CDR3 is TGTGCCAGCAGCCCAGACAGGGGTAATTCACCCCTCCACTTT.

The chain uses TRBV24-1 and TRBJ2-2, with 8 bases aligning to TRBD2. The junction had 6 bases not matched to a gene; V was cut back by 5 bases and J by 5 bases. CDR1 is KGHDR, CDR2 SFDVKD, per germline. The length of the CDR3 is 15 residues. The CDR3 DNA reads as TGTGCCACCAGTGCGGGAGGGCCGGGGACCGGGGAGCTGTTTTTT. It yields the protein CATSAGGPGTGELFF.

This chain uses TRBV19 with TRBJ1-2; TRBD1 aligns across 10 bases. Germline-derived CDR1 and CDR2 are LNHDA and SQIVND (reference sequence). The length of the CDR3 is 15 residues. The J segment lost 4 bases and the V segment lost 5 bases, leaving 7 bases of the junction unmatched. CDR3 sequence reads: CASSRDRGVSYGYTF. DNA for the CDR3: TGTGCCAGTAGTCGGGACAGGGGAGTTAGCTATGGCTACACCTTC.

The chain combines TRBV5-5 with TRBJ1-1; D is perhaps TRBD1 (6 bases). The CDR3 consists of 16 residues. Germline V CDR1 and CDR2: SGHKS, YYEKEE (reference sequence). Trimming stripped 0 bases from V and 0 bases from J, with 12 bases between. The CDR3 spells CASSLAWQGMNTEAFF. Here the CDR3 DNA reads TGTGCCAGCAGCTTGGCCTGGCAGGGGATGAACACTGAAGCTTTCTTT.

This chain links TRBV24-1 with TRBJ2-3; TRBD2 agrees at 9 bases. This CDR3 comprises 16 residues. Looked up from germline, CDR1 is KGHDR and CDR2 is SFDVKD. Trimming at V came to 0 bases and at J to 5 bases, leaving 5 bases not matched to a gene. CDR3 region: CATSDLLAGGIDTQYF. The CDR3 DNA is TGTGCCACCAGTGATTTGCTGGCGGGAGGGATAGATACGCAGTATTTT.

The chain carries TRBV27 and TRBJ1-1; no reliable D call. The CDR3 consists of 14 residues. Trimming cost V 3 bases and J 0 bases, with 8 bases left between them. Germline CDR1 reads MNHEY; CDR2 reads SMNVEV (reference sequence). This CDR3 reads CASSLRHMNTEAFF. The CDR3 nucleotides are TGTGCCAGCAGTTTGAGACACATGAACACTGAAGCTTTCTTT.

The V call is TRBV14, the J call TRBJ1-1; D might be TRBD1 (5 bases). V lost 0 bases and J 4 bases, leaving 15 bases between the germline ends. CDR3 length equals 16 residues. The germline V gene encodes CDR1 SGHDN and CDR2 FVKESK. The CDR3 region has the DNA TGTGCCAGCAGCCAAGACCGCGGGACGGAGGGCACTGAAGCTTTCTTT. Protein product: CASSQDRGTEGTEAFF.